Sequencing of this T cell receptor (beta chain) was carried out in a study of tumor and adjacent non-tumor tissue in lung cancer. As for the study in general: Around 4 million productive TCRbeta reads were obtained per sample on average.

About this clonotype itself: Its antigen is not known.

Findings and limits, study-wide: Tumor repertoires had a smaller top 100 clone share than normal lung. Compared with tumor, normal lung showed significantly lower TCR diversity.

This CDR3 contains 16 residues. Trimming cost V 0 bases and J 3 bases, with 15 bases left between them. The library came from three nested PCR rounds adapted from ARM-PCR protocols. Using its own MiXCR run on the multiplex PCR reads, TCRdb lists one record per CDR3 protein. The profile covers more than 70,000 distinct CDR3 sequences, with roughly 62% appearing a single time and 15% taken by the ten largest. RNA was extracted from bulk tissue without any cell sorting. Sequences were obtained from lung tumor tissue. The TCR was taken from a man in his 70s with non-small cell lung cancer. This chain connects TRBV12-3 or TRBV12-4 to TRBJ2-7; D gene ambiguous. The DNA for the CDR3 is TGTGCCAGCAGTTTAGCGCAAGGGTCGGCCGGCTACGAGCAGTACTTC. This encodes CASSLAQGSAGYEQYF.